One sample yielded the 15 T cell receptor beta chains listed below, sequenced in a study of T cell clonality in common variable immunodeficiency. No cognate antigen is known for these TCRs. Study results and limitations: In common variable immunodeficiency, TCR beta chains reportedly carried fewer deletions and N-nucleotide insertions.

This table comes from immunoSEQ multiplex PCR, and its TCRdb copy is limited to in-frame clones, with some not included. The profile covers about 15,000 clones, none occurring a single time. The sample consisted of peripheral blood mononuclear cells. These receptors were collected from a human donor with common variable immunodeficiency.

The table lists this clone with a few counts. Partial CDR3 DNA: TGCAGTGCTAGAGTACTCGACAATGAG. It codes for CSARVLDNE. The CDR3, in full, reads CSARVLDNEQFF. This chain joins TRBV20-1 and TRBJ2-1; no clear D. The observed sequence ends 3 residues before the CDR3 terminus, with the missing tail filled in from the germline J gene. The V gene lost 1 base and the J gene lost 5 bases, with 6 bases spanning the gap. Looked up from germline, CDR1 is DFQATT and CDR2 is SNEGSKA (reference sequence). There are 12 residues in the CDR3.

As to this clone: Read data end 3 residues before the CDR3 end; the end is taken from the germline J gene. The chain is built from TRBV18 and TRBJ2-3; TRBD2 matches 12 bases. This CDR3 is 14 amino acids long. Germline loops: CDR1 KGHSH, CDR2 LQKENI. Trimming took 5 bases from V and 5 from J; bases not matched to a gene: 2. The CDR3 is CASSSLAGGDTQYF. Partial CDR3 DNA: TGTGCCAGCTCATCACTAGCGGGGGGAGATACG.

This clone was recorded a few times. CDR3 loop: CASSEGGAGQETQYF. CDR3 bases read: TGTGCCAGCAGTGAAGGCGGGGCCGGCCAAGAGACC. This chain links TRBV6-1 with TRBJ2-5, with a possible D match to TRBD2 (6 bases). The read terminates 3 residues before the CDR3 end, so the remaining end is supplied by the germline J gene. The V end was cut by 1 base, the J end by 1 base, with 10 bases between. The CDR3 is 15 amino acids. Germline-derived CDR1 and CDR2 are MNHNS and SASEGT.

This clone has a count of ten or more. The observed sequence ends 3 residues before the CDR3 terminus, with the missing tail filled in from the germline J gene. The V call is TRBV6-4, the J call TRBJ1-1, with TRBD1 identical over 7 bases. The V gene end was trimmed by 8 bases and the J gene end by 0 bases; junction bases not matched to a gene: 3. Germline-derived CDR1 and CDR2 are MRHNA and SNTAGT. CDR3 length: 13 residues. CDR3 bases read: TGTGCCAGCCGGGACAGTCTGAACACTGAA. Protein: CASRDSLNTE. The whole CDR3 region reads CASRDSLNTEAFF.

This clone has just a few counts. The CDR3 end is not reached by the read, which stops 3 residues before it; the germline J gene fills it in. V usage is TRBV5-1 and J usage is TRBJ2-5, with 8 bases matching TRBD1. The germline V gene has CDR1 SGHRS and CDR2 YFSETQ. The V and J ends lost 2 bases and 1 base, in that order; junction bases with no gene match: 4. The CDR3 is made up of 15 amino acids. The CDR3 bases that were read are TGCGCCAGCAGCTTATCAACAGGGGGCCAAGAGACC. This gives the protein CASSLSTGGQET. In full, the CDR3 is CASSLSTGGQETQYF.

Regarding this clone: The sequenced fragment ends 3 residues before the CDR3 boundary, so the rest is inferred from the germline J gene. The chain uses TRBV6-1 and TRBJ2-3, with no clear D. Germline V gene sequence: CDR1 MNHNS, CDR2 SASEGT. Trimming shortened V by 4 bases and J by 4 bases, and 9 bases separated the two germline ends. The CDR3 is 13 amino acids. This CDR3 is CASSAKQADTQYF. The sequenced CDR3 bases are TGTGCCAGCAGTGCAAAGCAGGCAGATACG.

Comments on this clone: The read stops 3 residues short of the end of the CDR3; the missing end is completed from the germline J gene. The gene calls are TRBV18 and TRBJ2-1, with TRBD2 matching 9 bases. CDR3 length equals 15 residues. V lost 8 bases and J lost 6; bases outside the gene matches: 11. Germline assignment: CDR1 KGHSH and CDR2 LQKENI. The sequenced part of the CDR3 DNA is TGTGCCAGCGCCCTCGTGGCGGGAGGGCTCAATGAG. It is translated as CASALVAGGLNE. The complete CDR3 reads CASALVAGGLNEQFF.

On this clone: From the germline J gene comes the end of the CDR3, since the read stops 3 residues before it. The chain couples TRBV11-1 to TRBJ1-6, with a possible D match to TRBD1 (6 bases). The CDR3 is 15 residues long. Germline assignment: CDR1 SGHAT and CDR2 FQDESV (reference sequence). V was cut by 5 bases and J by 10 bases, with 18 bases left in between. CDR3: CASSPSGGANSPLHF. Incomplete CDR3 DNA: TGTGCCAGCAGCCCAAGTGGGGGGGCGAACTCACCC. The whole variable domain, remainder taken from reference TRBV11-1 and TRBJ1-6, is EAEVAQSPRYKITEKSQAVAFWCDPISGHATLYWYRQILGQGPELLVQFQDESVVDDSQLPKDRFSAERLKGVDSTLKIQPAELGDSAMYLCASSPSGGANSPLHFGNGTRLTVT.

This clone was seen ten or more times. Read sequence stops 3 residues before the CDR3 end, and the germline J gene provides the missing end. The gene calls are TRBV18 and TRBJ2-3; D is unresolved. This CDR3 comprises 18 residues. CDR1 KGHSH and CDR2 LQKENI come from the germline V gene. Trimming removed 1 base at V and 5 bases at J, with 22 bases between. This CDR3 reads CASSPQVPRRARGDTQYF. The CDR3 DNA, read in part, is TGTGCCAGCTCACCACAGGTCCCGCGGCGAGCTCGCGGAGATACG.

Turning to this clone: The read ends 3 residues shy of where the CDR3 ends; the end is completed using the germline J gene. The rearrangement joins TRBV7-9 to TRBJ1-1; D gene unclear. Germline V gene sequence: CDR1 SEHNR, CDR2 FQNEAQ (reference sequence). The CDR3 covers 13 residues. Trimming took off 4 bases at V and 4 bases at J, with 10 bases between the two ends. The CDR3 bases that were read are TGTGCCAGCAGCTCGGAGGCGGTCACTGAA. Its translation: CASSSEAVTE. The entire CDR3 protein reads CASSSEAVTEAFF.

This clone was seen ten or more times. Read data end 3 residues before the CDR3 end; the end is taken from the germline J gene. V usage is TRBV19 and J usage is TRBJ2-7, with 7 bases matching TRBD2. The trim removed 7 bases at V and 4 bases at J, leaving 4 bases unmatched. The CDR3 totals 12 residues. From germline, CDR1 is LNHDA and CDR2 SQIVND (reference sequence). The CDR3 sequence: CASTGGSYEQYF. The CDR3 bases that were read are TGTGCCAGTACGGGCGGGAGTTACGAG.

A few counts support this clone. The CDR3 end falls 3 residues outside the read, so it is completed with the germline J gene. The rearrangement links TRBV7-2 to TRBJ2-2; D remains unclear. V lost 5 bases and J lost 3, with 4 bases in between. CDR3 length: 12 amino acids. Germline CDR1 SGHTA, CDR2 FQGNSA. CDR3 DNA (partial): TGTGCCAGCAGCACTTACACCGGGGAG. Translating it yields CASSTYTGE. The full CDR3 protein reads CASSTYTGELFF.

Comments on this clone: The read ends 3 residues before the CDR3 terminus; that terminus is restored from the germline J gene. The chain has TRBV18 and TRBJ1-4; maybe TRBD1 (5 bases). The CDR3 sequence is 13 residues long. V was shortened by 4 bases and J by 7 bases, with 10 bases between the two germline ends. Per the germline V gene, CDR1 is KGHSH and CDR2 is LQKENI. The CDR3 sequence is CASSRGDGEKLFF. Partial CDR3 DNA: TGTGCCAGCTCACGGGGGGACGGTGAAAAA.

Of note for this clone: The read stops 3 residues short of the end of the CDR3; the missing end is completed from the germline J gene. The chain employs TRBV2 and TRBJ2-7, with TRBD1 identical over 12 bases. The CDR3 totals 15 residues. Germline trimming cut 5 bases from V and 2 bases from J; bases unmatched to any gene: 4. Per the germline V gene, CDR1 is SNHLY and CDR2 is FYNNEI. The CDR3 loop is CASSRGQGATYEQYF. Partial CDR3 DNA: TGTGCCAGCAGTCGGGGACAGGGGGCAACCTACGAG.

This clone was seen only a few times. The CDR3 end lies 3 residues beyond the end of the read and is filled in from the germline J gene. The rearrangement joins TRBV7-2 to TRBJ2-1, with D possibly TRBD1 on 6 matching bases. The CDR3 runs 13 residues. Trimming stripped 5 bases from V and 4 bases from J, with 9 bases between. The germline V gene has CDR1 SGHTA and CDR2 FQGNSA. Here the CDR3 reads CASSKDSYNEQFF. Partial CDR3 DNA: TGTGCCAGCAGCAAGGACAGTTACAATGAG.